This TCR beta chain stems from a study of shared clonotypes between healthy human individuals. Study-level findings and limits: Non-shared clonotypes had lower generation probabilities than clonotypes shared by all four sorted-subset donors.

Naive CD8 cells lacked CD45RO, underwent positive selection for CCR7 and left out terminally differentiated effector memory CD45RA+ cells. Only one count was recorded for this clone. Its target is not known. As handled by the study authors: ImmunoSEQ output lacked quality scores and full-length reads, limiting matched filtering. TCRdb keeps only in-frame clones here, not all; method: immunoSEQ multiplex PCR. That table furnishes V, J and clone size, whereas the DNA furnished D and trimming. Seen here are over 2 million clones, about 95% observed once, and the top ten hold around 1.1%. The CDR3 length is 15 residues. V was pared by 0 bases and J by 6 bases, with 3 bases of the junction left unmatched. Germline assignment: CDR1 ENHRY and CDR2 SYGVKD.

Sequencing was performed on naive CD8+ T cells sorted from blood. This sequence joins TRBV10-3 and TRBJ2-3; 10 positions agree with TRBD1. The receptor was isolated from a young man in good health. CDR3: CAISESGTGVDTQYF. CDR3 sequence (DNA): TGTGCCATCAGTGAGTCTGGGACAGGGGTCGATACGCAGTATTTT.